This T cell receptor (beta chain) was sequenced in a study of T cell responses to AZD1222 COVID-19 vaccine. Study observations and caveats: A mostly white British donor set with more females was recruited, and clonal diversity was possibly underestimated.

Concerning this clone itself: Its matching antigen is unknown.

Sequenced by immunoSEQ multiplex PCR; TCRdb stores in-frame clones only, minus some. The data contain roughly 180,000 clones, around 90% of them singletons. Whether given at about 4 or about 12 weeks, second doses were pooled. This receptor was taken from an adult who received the AZD1222 COVID-19 vaccine. This specimen was peripheral blood, taken 28 days after the second AZD1222 dose.

This CDR3 is CASSPDRDGNTIYF. The CDR3 bases are TGTGCCAGCAGCCCCGACAGGGATGGAAACACCATATATTTT. The V call is TRBV11-2, the J call TRBJ1-3, with TRBD1 identical over 7 bases. Germline V gene lookup returns CDR1 SGHAT and CDR2 FQNNGV. Losses at the gene ends were 5 bases for V and 3 bases for J; bases not matched to a gene: 4. The CDR3 loop spans 14 amino acids.